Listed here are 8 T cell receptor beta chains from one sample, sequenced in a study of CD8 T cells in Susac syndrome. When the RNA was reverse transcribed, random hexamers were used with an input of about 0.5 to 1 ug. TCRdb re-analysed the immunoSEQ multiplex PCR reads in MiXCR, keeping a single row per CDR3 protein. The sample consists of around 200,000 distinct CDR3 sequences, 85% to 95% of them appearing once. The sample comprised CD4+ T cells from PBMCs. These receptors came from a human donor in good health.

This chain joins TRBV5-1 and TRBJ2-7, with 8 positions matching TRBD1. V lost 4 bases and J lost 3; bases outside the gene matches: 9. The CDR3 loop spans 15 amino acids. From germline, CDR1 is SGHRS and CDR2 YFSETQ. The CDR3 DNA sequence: TGCGCCAGCAGCCTGGGACAGGTATCGATCTACGAGCAGTACTTC. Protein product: CASSLGQVSIYEQYF. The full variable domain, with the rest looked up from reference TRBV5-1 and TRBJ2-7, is KAGVTQTPRYLIKTRGQQVTLSCSPISGHRSVSWYQQTPGQGLQFLFEYFSETQRNKGNFPGRFSGRQFSNSRSEMNVSTLELGDSALYLCASSLGQVSIYEQYFGPGTRLTVT.

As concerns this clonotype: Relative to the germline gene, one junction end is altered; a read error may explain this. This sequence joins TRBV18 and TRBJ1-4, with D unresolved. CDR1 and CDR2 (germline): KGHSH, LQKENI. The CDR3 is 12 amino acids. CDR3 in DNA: TGTGCCAGCTCACCAACCAATGAAAAACTGTTTTTT. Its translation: CASSPTNEKLFF.

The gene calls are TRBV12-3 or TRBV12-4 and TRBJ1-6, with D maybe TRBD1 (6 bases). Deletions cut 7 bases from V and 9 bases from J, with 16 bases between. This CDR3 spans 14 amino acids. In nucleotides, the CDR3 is TGTGCCAGCACCACGCAGGGGAGAGGTTCACCCCTCCACTTT. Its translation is CASTTQGRGSPLHF.

The CDR3 region has the DNA TGTGCCAGCAGCCGCTGGGGGGGTAATGAAAAACTGTTTTTT. This sequence encodes CASSRWGGNEKLFF. The rearrangement links TRBV12-3 or TRBV12-4 to TRBJ1-4; TRBD1 might be the D (5 bases). The ends were cut back, 6 bases at V and 4 bases at J, with 12 bases in the middle. The CDR3 runs to 14 residues.

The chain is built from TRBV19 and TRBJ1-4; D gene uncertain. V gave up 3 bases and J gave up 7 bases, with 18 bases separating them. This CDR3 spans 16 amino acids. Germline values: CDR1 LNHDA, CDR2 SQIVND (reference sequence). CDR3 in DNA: TGTGCCAGTAGTATCGCCGTACAGCAAGGACGTGAAAAACTGTTTTTT. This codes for CASSIAVQQGREKLFF.

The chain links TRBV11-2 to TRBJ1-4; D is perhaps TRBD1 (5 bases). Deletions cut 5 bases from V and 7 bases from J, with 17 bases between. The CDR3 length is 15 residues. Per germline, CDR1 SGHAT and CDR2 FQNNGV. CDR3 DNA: TGTGCCAGCAGCCCGGGAACCGCAAGGGGTGAAAAACTGTTTTTT. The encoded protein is CASSPGTARGEKLFF.

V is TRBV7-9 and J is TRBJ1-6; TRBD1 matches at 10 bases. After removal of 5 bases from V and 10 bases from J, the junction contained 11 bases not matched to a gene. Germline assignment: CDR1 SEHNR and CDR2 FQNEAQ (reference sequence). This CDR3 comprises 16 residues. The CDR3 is CASSPGTGEVDSPLHF. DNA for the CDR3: TGTGCCAGCAGCCCCGGGACAGGGGAAGTTGACTCACCCCTCCACTTT.

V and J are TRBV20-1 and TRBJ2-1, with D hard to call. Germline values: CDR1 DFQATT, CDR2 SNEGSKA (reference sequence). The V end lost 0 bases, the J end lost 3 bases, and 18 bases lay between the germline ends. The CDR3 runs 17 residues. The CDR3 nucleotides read TGCAGTGCTAGAGATCTAGGCCGAGAGCCCCTCTACAATGAGCAGTTCTTC. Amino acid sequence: CSARDLGREPLYNEQFF.